These T cell receptor beta chains were read from a single sample in a study of cytomegalovirus exposure and HLA in healthy donors. This table comes from immunoSEQ multiplex PCR, and its TCRdb copy is limited to in-frame clones, with some not included. Counted here are about 130,000 clones, roughly four fifths occurring once; the ten biggest clones make up approximately 3.8%. The specimen sequenced was PBMCs. The receptors were sampled from a woman aged 40-49 years in good health and CMV-seropositive. Both conserved end residues are part of each CDR3. The order of the fields is clone size, J gene, V gene, CDR3 protein. Clone size is given for some rows only: seen once, a few or many times, or a class if the clone is expanded.

>.|TRBJ1-1|TRBV28
CASSLGQRDTEAFF
>.|TRBJ2-6|TRBV18
CASSPSPSTGANVLTF
>.|TRBJ2-7|TRBV27
CASSVGTSGRQVQYF
>.|TRBJ2-5|TRBV19
CASRETGQGMRETQYF
>few|TRBJ2-1|TRBV10-3
CAISDRGDSSYNEQFF
>.|TRBJ1-1|TRBV16
CASSQSPTGNPEAFF
>.|TRBJ2-5|TRBV4-1
CASTKSEGLAGGWAQETQYF
>.|TRBJ1-2|TRBV5-5
CASSFEKYYGYTF
>.|TRBJ1-2|TRBV19
CASSIDQSADGYTF
>.|TRBJ1-1|TRBV7-9
CASSSLQGKGTEAFF
>.|TRBJ1-1|TRBV25-1
CASSGGVAGWNTEAFF
>.|TRBJ2-5|TRBV4-2
CASSQDLPTSGEETQYF
>.|TRBJ1-5|TRBV28
CASSFGELWGNQPQHF
>.|TRBJ1-5|TRBV6-5
CASSTDRGGQPQHF
>.|TRBJ2-5|TRBV5-1
CASSLFSQETQYF
>.|TRBJ2-1|TRBV10-2
CASSTSGGYNEQFF
>.|TRBJ1-2|TRBV7-2
CASSPDRGPNYGYTF
>.|TRBJ2-2|TRBV19
CASTYLADTGELFF
>.|TRBJ1-5|TRBV28
CASSLAGVGNQPQHF
>.|TRBJ1-2|TRBV7-9
CASSPGQGNYGYTF
>.|TRBJ2-3|TRBV10-1
CASSRVPTDTQYF
>.|TRBJ1-2|TRBV29-1
CSVRDREGYTF
>.|TRBJ2-5|TRBV5-1
CASSLALPQETQYF
>.|TRBJ1-2|TRBV7-2
CASSLDRGNSYGYTF
>.|TRBJ2-7|TRBV11-2
CASSQGRGSGNYEQYF
>.|TRBJ1-1|TRBV6-5
CASSLTGFGTEAFF
>.|TRBJ2-3|TRBV19
CASSPRTSVSTDTQYF
>.|TRBJ1-3|TRBV7-2
CASSLYHHGNSGNTIYF
>.|TRBJ2-2|TRBV29-1
CSADTGGNTGELFF
>.|TRBJ2-2|TRBV19
CASRDRGQAGELFF
>few|TRBJ1-2|TRBV15
CATSRDRTAYGYTF
>.|TRBJ2-7|TRBV5-4
CASSLASYEQYF
>once|TRBJ2-3|TRBV14
CASSHATGFGDTQYF
>.|TRBJ2-2|TRBV10-2
CAAYPGTSGSRHTGELFF
>.|TRBJ2-3|TRBV30
CAWSVGGTDTQYF
>.|TRBJ2-1|TRBV27
CASSRGGGEQFF
>.|TRBJ2-1|TRBV5-1
CASSLAGHWDEQFF
>.|TRBJ2-2|TRBV30
CAWIATGELFF
>.|TRBJ1-1|TRBV12-5
CASGLLWGDRLNTEAFF
>.|TRBJ2-5|TRBV13
CASSLSREGRFKETQYF
>few|TRBJ2-7|TRBV6-1
CASSEGDSSYEQYF
>once|TRBJ2-5|TRBV27
CASSLLSGLQETQYF